A selection of T cell receptor beta chains follows, all from one sample in a study of OX40 agonist ivuxolimab in advanced cancers. Method: immunoSEQ multiplex PCR; TCRdb's copy keeps in-frame clones and lacks some. The sample has about 69,000 clones, around 90% seen once. The source material was CD4+ or CD8+ T cells sorted from blood, sampled in a trial of the OX40 agonist ivuxolimab. The receptors originated from an adult with an advanced solid tumor such as melanoma, head and neck, liver or kidney cancer. The CDR3 runs from the conserved cysteine through the conserved F or W. The D gene is left open where the match is weak. Clone size, where shown, is once, few, many, or a class for clones that have expanded.

>-|TRBJ1-6|-|TRBV28
CASSFLSPLHF
TGTGCCAGCAGTTTTTTGTCACCCCTCCACTTT
>-|TRBJ2-7|TRBD1|TRBV7-9
CASSRGQGGYEQYF
TGTGCCAGCAGCAGGGGACAGGGAGGGTACGAACAGTACTTC
>-|TRBJ1-1|TRBD1|TRBV18
CASSPGTGVVNTEAFF
TGTGCCAGCTCACCAGGGACAGGGGTCGTCAACACTGAAGCTTTCTTT
>-|TRBJ1-4|TRBD1|TRBV6-1
CASSRQGDEKLFF
TGTGCCAGCAGTAGACAGGGGGATGAAAAACTGTTTTTT
>-|TRBJ2-7|TRBD2|TRBV28
CASSDTPGLAGGEQYF
TGTGCCAGCAGTGATACGCCGGGACTAGCGGGAGGTGAGCAGTACTTC
>-|TRBJ1-2|-|TRBV5-4
CASSFPRGQTPLGYTF
TGTGCCAGCAGCTTCCCCAGGGGCCAGACCCCCCTTGGCTACACCTTC
>-|TRBJ2-5|TRBD1|TRBV19
CASRRSGGLGETQYF
TGTGCCAGTAGGCGATCAGGGGGCCTGGGAGAGACCCAGTACTTC
>-|TRBJ2-1|TRBD2|TRBV9
CASSVREVSYNEQFF
TGTGCCAGCAGCGTTCGGGAGGTTTCCTACAATGAGCAGTTCTTC
>-|TRBJ1-2|-|TRBV28
CASSLGGPGFYGYTF
TGTGCCAGCAGTTTAGGGGGTCCGGGTTTCTATGGCTACACCTTC
>-|TRBJ1-1|TRBD1|TRBV19
CASSAGQGTNTEAFF
TGTGCCAGTAGTGCCGGACAGGGGACGAACACTGAAGCTTTCTTT
>-|TRBJ2-2|TRBD2|TRBV4-2
CASSQEGTSGGTGELFF
TGTGCCAGCAGCCAAGAGGGGACTAGCGGGGGCACCGGGGAGCTGTTTTTT
>-|TRBJ2-3|-|TRBV5-1
CASSLPGEDTQYF
TGCGCCAGCAGCCTACCGGGGGAAGATACGCAGTATTTT
>-|TRBJ2-1|TRBD2|TRBV30
CAWSIGGGGYNEQFF
TGTGCCTGGAGTATAGGCGGGGGAGGCTACAATGAGCAGTTCTTC
>once|TRBJ2-3|TRBD1|TRBV9
CASSARDRNTDTQYF
TGTGCCAGCAGCGCACGGGACAGAAACACAGATACGCAGTATTTT
>-|TRBJ1-2|-|TRBV28
CASSFLTLQVYGYTF
TGTGCCAGCAGTTTCTTGACACTTCAAGTCTATGGCTACACCTTC
>-|TRBJ2-5|TRBD2|TRBV10-3
CAISESNGGIETQYF
TGTGCCATCAGTGAGTCGAACGGGGGGATAGAGACCCAGTACTTC
>-|TRBJ2-1|-|TRBV11-3
CASSLEQPYNEQFF
TGTGCCAGCAGCTTAGAACAACCCTACAATGAGCAGTTCTTC
>-|TRBJ2-2|-|TRBV18
CASYRGAGELFF
TGTGCCAGCTACCGTGGAGCCGGGGAGCTGTTTTTT
>-|TRBJ1-1|-|TRBV5-1
CASSLEATGEAFF
TGCGCCAGCAGCTTGGAGGCAACAGGAGAAGCTTTCTTT
>-|TRBJ2-3|TRBD1|TRBV14
CASSHDRTGLTDTQYF
TGTGCCAGCAGCCATGATCGGACAGGCCTCACAGATACGCAGTATTTT
>-|TRBJ2-1|TRBD1|TRBV5-1
CASSSDRGRPHEQFF
TGCGCCAGCAGCTCCGACAGGGGGCGCCCTCATGAGCAGTTCTTC
>-|TRBJ1-5|-|TRBV19
CASSPVYVSESNQPQHF
TGTGCCAGTAGTCCTGTGTACGTCTCGGAGAGTAATCAGCCCCAGCATTTT
>-|TRBJ2-1|-|TRBV6-1
CASRLLATYYNEQFF
TGTGCCAGCAGGCTTCTAGCGACTTACTACAATGAGCAGTTCTTC